A selection of T cell receptor beta chains follows, all from one sample in a study of cytomegalovirus exposure and HLA in healthy donors. Libraries were prepared by immunoSEQ multiplex PCR; TCRdb keeps only in-frame clonotypes and omits some of them. The sample includes about 78,000 clones, almost 97% seen only once; the top ten take 1.5% to 2%. The sample taken for sequencing was PBMCs. These receptor sequences come from a young man in good health and CMV-seropositive. Both conserved end residues are part of each CDR3. Fields, in order: D gene, J gene, V gene, clone size, CDR3 protein, CDR3 DNA. D genes are given only for firm matches. Not every row has a clone size; where given, it reads once, few, many or a size class.

. | TRBJ2-3 | TRBV28 | . | CASSFSIARTDTQYF | TGTGCCAGCAGTTTTAGTATAGCACGCACAGATACGCAGTATTTT
. | TRBJ2-7 | TRBV7-3 | once | CASSLWRGEEQYF | TGTGCCAGCAGCTTGTGGAGGGGAGAGGAGCAGTACTTC
TRBD1 | TRBJ1-5 | TRBV28 | . | CASSLQGGGNQPQHF | TGTGCCAGCAGCCTACAGGGGGGCGGCAATCAGCCCCAGCATTTT
. | TRBJ1-1 | TRBV13 | . | CASSLSLSVNTEAFF | TGTGCCAGCAGCTTAAGCCTTAGTGTTAACACTGAAGCTTTCTTT
TRBD1 | TRBJ2-7 | TRBV2 | . | CASSEAPGQKYEQYF | TGTGCCAGCAGTGAGGCCCCGGGACAGAAATACGAGCAGTACTTC
. | TRBJ2-7 | TRBV21-1 | once | CASSKVRPDSSYEQYF | TGTGCCAGCAGCAAAGTCAGGCCCGACAGCTCCTACGAGCAGTACTTC
TRBD2 | TRBJ2-2 | TRBV5-4 | . | CASSTGLAGGPSGELFF | TGTGCCAGCAGCACAGGACTAGCGGGAGGGCCGAGCGGGGAGCTGTTTTTT
TRBD2 | TRBJ2-2 | TRBV9 | once | CASSDWREGGELFF | TGTGCCAGCAGCGACTGGCGGGAGGGCGGGGAGCTGTTTTTT
. | TRBJ2-7 | TRBV30 | . | CASHFSGNYEQYF | TGTGCCTCCCACTTTTCAGGGAACTACGAGCAGTACTTC
TRBD2 | TRBJ2-5 | TRBV5-1 | . | CASSGWTSEPEETQYF | TGCGCCAGCAGCGGATGGACTAGCGAACCGGAAGAGACCCAGTACTTC
. | TRBJ2-4 | TRBV6-5 | . | CASNHGGENIQYF | TGTGCCAGCAATCATGGCGGGGAAAACATTCAGTACTTC
. | TRBJ2-5 | TRBV5-1 | . | CASNPKEASFQETQYF | TGCGCCAGCAACCCAAAGGAGGCCTCATTCCAAGAGACCCAGTACTTC
. | TRBJ2-3 | TRBV7-2 | . | CASSLSESQATDTQYF | TGTGCCAGCAGCTTGTCAGAAAGTCAGGCCACAGATACGCAGTATTTT
TRBD2 | TRBJ2-7 | TRBV4-1 | . | CASSPRAGVMDEQYF | TGCGCCAGCAGCCCGCGAGCGGGAGTGATGGACGAGCAGTACTTC
. | TRBJ1-2 | TRBV11-2 | . | CASSPGGGHGYTF | TGTGCCAGCAGCCCGGGGGGGGGCCATGGCTACACCTTC
. | TRBJ2-1 | TRBV27 | . | CASSLSGAYNEQFF | TGTGCCAGCAGTTTAAGCGGAGCCTACAATGAGCAGTTCTTC
. | TRBJ1-1 | TRBV29-1 | . | CSARKGENTEAFF | TGCAGCGCTCGAAAAGGGGAGAACACTGAAGCTTTCTTT
. | TRBJ2-6 | TRBV27 | . | CASSSQASGANVLTF | TGTGCCAGCAGTTCACAGGCTTCTGGGGCCAACGTCCTGACTTTC
TRBD1 | TRBJ1-2 | TRBV6-1 | . | CASSAGTGYGYTF | TGTGCCAGCAGTGCCGGGACAGGCTATGGCTACACCTTC
. | TRBJ2-2 | TRBV7-9 | . | CASSLDATSPGGELFF | TGTGCCAGCAGCCTCGACGCGACTTCCCCGGGCGGGGAGCTGTTTTTT
. | TRBJ1-1 | TRBV5-1 | once | CASSLGASNTEAFF | TGCGCCAGCAGCTTGGGAGCCTCGAACACTGAAGCTTTCTTT
TRBD1 | TRBJ2-3 | TRBV6-5 | . | CATGTGGTDTQYF | TGTGCCACCGGGACAGGGGGAACAGATACGCAGTATTTT
TRBD1 | TRBJ2-3 | TRBV5-1 | once | CASSLGQGPYTDTQYF | TGCGCCAGCAGCTTGGGACAGGGCCCTTACACAGATACGCAGTATTTT
. | TRBJ1-2 | TRBV19 | . | CASSPGTTYGYTF | TGTGCCAGTAGCCCAGGGACTACATATGGCTACACCTTC
TRBD2 | TRBJ2-7 | TRBV28 | . | CASRSAASGNYEQYF | TGTGCCAGCAGATCGGCGGCGAGCGGGAACTACGAGCAGTACTTC
. | TRBJ2-1 | TRBV5-6 | . | CASSPRPGGGGLDEQFF | TGTGCCAGCAGCCCAAGGCCGGGAGGGGGCGGGTTGGATGAGCAGTTCTTC
. | TRBJ2-3 | TRBV6-1 | . | CASSSTRVGTDTQYF | TGTGCCAGCAGCTCAACCAGGGTGGGCACAGATACGCAGTATTTT
TRBD2 | TRBJ2-2 | TRBV28 | . | CASSWLAGGLAGELFF | TGTGCCAGCAGTTGGCTAGCGGGAGGCCTTGCCGGGGAGCTGTTTTTT
. | TRBJ2-7 | TRBV7-8 | . | CASSLAGVREQYF | TGTGCCAGCAGCTTAGCAGGGGTTCGCGAGCAGTACTTC
. | TRBJ2-2 | TRBV30 | once | CAWSGGVREELFF | TGTGCCTGGAGTGGGGGAGTTCGGGAGGAGCTGTTTTTT
. | TRBJ1-2 | TRBV2 | . | CASSEDHSYGYTF | TGTGCCAGCAGTGAAGACCACAGCTATGGCTACACCTTC
. | TRBJ2-1 | TRBV9 | . | CASSVSGLTYNEQFF | TGTGCCAGCAGCGTTAGCGGTCTTACCTACAATGAGCAGTTCTTC
. | TRBJ2-3 | TRBV5-1 | . | CASSPGMGSGTDTQYF | TGCGCCAGCAGCCCGGGAATGGGTAGTGGCACAGATACGCAGTATTTT
TRBD1 | TRBJ2-3 | TRBV30 | . | CAWRKGDRDTDTQYF | TGTGCCTGGAGGAAAGGGGACAGGGACACAGATACGCAGTATTTT
. | TRBJ2-7 | TRBV7-2 | . | CASSVSGRGLVEQYF | TGTGCCAGCAGTGTTAGCGGTAGAGGGTTGGTCGAGCAGTACTTC
TRBD1 | TRBJ1-5 | TRBV19 | . | CASSPTGGNQPQHF | TGTGCCAGTAGCCCCACAGGGGGCAATCAGCCCCAGCATTTT
. | TRBJ1-1 | TRBV6-6 | . | CASSLRGGDTEAFF | TGTGCCAGCAGTCTACGGGGGGGTGACACTGAAGCTTTCTTT
TRBD2 | TRBJ2-5 | TRBV9 | . | CASSAAGLAGTRQETQYF | TGTGCCAGCAGCGCAGCGGGACTAGCGGGGACGAGACAAGAGACCCAGTACTTC
TRBD2 | TRBJ2-2 | TRBV2 | . | CASSGLAGVVGELFF | TGTGCCAGCAGTGGACTAGCGGGAGTGGTCGGGGAGCTGTTTTTT
. | TRBJ2-5 | TRBV9 | . | CASSVASGPYQETQYF | TGTGCCAGCAGCGTAGCCAGCGGCCCCTACCAAGAGACCCAGTACTTC
. | TRBJ1-1 | TRBV27 | . | CASSSTPVVNTEAFF | TGTGCCAGCAGTTCTACTCCGGTGGTAAACACTGAAGCTTTCTTT
. | TRBJ2-5 | TRBV30 | . | CAWSVGPGEETQYF | TGTGCCTGGAGTGTAGGGCCGGGGGAAGAGACCCAGTACTTC
TRBD1 | TRBJ2-7 | TRBV10-2 | . | CASSGQGSYEQYF | TGCGCCAGCAGTGGACAGGGATCCTACGAGCAGTACTTC
. | TRBJ2-5 | TRBV18 | . | CASSPPGVETQYF | TGTGCCAGCTCACCACCCGGGGTGGAGACCCAGTACTTC
. | TRBJ1-1 | TRBV28 | once | CASSLSTTEAFF | TGTGCCAGCAGTTTATCGACGACAGAAGCTTTCTTT
TRBD1 | TRBJ1-1 | TRBV5-4 | . | CASSRGQGETEAFF | TGTGCCAGCAGCAGGGGACAGGGTGAGACTGAAGCTTTCTTT
. | TRBJ1-2 | TRBV29-1 | . | CSVEGQGVNYGYTF | TGCAGCGTTGAAGGTCAGGGTGTAAACTATGGCTACACCTTC
. | TRBJ2-2 | TRBV28 | . | CASSLLGSTGELFF | TGTGCCAGCAGTTTACTAGGATCTACCGGGGAGCTGTTTTTT
TRBD1 | TRBJ2-1 | TRBV28 | . | CASSSSGTVVEQFF | TGTGCCAGCAGTTCTTCCGGGACAGTGGTTGAGCAGTTCTTC
. | TRBJ1-1 | TRBV6-5 | . | CASTRRLGQTEAFF | TGTGCCAGCACCCGCCGCCTGGGGCAGACTGAAGCTTTCTTT
. | TRBJ1-4 | TRBV30 | . | CAWSVAAATNEKLFF | TGTGCCTGGAGTGTAGCGGCTGCAACTAATGAAAAACTGTTTTTT
. | TRBJ1-1 | TRBV30 | . | CAWSGQRILTEAFF | TGTGCCTGGAGTGGGCAGAGGATTTTGACTGAAGCTTTCTTT
. | TRBJ2-5 | TRBV18 | . | CASSPQQGFEETQYF | TGTGCCAGCTCACCACAACAGGGCTTTGAAGAGACCCAGTACTTC
TRBD2 | TRBJ2-7 | TRBV27 | . | CASAPRTSSYEQYF | TGTGCCAGCGCGCCACGGACTAGCAGCTACGAGCAGTACTTC